This T cell receptor (beta chain) was captured in a study of blood T cell repertoires in COVID-19. J gave up 6 bases and V 5 bases, and 2 bases lay outside the gene matches. The CDR3 contains 14 residues. Per the germline V gene, CDR1 is SEHNR and CDR2 is FQNEAQ (reference sequence). Assay used: immunoSEQ multiplex PCR; TCRdb lists only in-frame clones, some missing. The sample lists 150,000 to 200,000 clones, about four fifths occurring once. Sequenced sample: peripheral blood. V is TRBV7-9 and J is TRBJ2-3; 13 bases line up with TRBD2. The TCR originated in a human donor with acute or convalescent COVID-19. The donor label of this sample is uncertain. CDR3 region: CASSTTSGRDTQYF. The CDR3 DNA reads as TGTGCCAGCAGCACGACTAGCGGGAGGGATACGCAGTATTTT.